This TCR beta chain was retrieved from a study of blood T cells in healthy people across ages. Study-level results: Estimated diversity across one million T cells was deemed an underestimate. Age advanced and TCR beta diversity per million T cells fell, roughly linearly.

On this clonotype: What it binds is not known.

PCR was performed a second time for roughly 7 to 11 cycles using a sample-barcoded 5' primer and a J-beta primer mix. TCRdb re-called the 5' RACE reads through MiXCR, storing one row per CDR3 protein. The sample has about 1.6 million distinct CDR3 sequences, 30% to 40% seen once. Trimming left V 3 bases short and J 5 bases short, with 14 bases between. Germline V CDR1 and CDR2: DFQATT, SNEGSKA (reference sequence). This CDR3 region has 14 residues. Material: blood. This TCR derives from a woman in her twenties or thirties in good health. V usage is TRBV20-1 and J usage is TRBJ2-1; maybe TRBD1 (5 bases). DNA of the CDR3: TGCAGTGCTAGTCAGGCAGGGTGGGACAATGAGCAGTTCTTC. This codes for CSASQAGWDNEQFF.